This TCR beta chain was recovered during a study of pediatric ulcerative colitis. Regarding the study as a whole: Blood-rectal clonal overlap within each person was significantly higher in ulcerative colitis patients than controls. Blood-derived T cells may be present in rectal pinch biopsies. No controls had the two rectal clonotypes shared by ulcerative colitis patients. Acute severe colitis showed lower rectal diversity from clonal expansions.

Worth noting for this clone: Its target is unknown.

One to two pinch biopsies were taken from the rectum during colonoscopy. Here immunoSEQ multiplex PCR was the method, and the copy in TCRdb shows in-frame clones only, minus some. The sample contains 17,000 or so clones, just under 75% of which appear only once. The sequence came from a girl aged 5 to 17 with moderate ulcerative colitis. The sample taken for sequencing was gut tissue.

The CDR3 spells CASSHMNTEAFF. The CDR3 DNA follows: TGTGCCAGCAGTCATATGAACACTGAAGCTTTCTTT. The chain recombines TRBV2 with TRBJ1-1, with unresolved D. The CDR3 is 12 amino acids. Germline CDR1 SNHLY, CDR2 FYNNEI. V gave up 5 bases and J gave up 0 bases, with 4 bases separating them.